This T cell receptor (beta chain) was profiled in a study of cytotoxic CD8 clonotypes in ibrutinib-treated CLL. At the level of the study: Of a cohort that held around 10 relapsed/refractory and some 15 treatment-naive patients, 17 were IGHV unmutated. After a median of about six years, 14 patients stayed remitted and some 12 progressed; responses had been partial in approximately 24 and complete in 2. Response samples were taken after a median of roughly 11 months on treatment, range 6 to 36.

As concerns this clone: Its antigen is unidentified.

Measured with immunoSEQ multiplex PCR; TCRdb has only the in-frame clones, and not every one. The sample lists about 160,000 clones; 81% were seen once. J gave up 3 bases and V 0 bases, and 10 bases lay outside the gene matches. The germline V gene has CDR1 LNHNV and CDR2 YYDKDF (reference sequence). The CDR3 spans 18 residues. Study observations and caveats: Clonality at baseline surpassed age-matched healthy donors and tracked circulating CD8+ T-cell counts.

This clonotype was sampled from a human donor with chronic lymphocytic leukemia. The V call is TRBV15, the J call TRBJ1-5; 8 bases line up with TRBD1. The sequencing used PBMCs, collected after 12 months of ibrutinib treatment. The CDR3 bases are TGTGCCACCAGCAGAGATCGGGCACAGGGGGAGGACAATCAGCCCCAGCATTTT. Amino acid sequence: CATSRDRAQGEDNQPQHF.